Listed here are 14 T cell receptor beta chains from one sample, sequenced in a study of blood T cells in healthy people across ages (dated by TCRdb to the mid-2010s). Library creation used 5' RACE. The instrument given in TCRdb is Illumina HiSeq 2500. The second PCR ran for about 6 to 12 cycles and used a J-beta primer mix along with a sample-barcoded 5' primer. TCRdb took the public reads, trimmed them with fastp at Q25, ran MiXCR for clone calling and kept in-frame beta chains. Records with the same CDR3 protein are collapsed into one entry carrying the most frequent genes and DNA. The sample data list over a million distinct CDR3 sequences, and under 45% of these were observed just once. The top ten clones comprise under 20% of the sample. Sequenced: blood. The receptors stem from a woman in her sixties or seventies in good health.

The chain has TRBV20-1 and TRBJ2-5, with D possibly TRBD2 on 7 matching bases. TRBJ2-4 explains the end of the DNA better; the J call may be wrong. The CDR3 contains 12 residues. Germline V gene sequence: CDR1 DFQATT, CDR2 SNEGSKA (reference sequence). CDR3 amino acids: CSAGGGATIQYF. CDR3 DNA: TGCAGTGCAGGAGGGGGGGCCACCATTCAGTACTTC.

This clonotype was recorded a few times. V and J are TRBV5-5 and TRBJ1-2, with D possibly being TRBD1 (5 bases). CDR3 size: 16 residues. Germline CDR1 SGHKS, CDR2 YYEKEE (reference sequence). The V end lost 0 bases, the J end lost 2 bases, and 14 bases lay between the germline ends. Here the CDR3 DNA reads TGTGCCAGCAGCTTGGGGTTCGGGGCCCCAAACTATGGCTACACCTTC. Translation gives CASSLGFGAPNYGYTF.

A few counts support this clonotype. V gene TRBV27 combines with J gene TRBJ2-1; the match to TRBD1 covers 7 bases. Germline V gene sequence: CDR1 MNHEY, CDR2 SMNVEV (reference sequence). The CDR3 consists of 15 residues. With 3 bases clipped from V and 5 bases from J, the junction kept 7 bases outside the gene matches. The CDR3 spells CASSLRDSFNNEQFF. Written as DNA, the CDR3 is TGTGCCAGCAGTTTGAGGGACAGCTTTAACAATGAGCAGTTCTTC.

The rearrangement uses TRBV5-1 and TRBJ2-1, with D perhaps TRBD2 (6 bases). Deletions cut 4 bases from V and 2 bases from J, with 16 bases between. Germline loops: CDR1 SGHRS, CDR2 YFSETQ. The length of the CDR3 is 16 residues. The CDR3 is CASSPIAVETYNEQFF. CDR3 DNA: TGCGCCAGCAGCCCCATAGCGGTAGAAACCTACAATGAGCAGTTCTTC.

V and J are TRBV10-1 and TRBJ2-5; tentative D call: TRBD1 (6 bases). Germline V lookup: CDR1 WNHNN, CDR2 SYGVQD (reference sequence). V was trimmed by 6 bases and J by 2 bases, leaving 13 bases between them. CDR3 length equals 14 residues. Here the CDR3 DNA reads TGCGCCAGCAGCGGGAACAGGGCTCAAGAGACCCAGTACTTC. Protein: CASSGNRAQETQYF.

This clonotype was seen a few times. The CDR3 region is CASSTTGVGANVLTF. Here the CDR3 DNA reads TGCGCCAGCAGCACGACAGGGGTTGGGGCCAACGTCCTGACTTTC. The chain carries TRBV5-1 and TRBJ2-6, with TRBD1 identical over 8 bases. This CDR3 is 15 amino acids long. V lost 4 bases, J lost 3 bases, and 3 bases stayed unmatched. Germline values: CDR1 SGHRS, CDR2 YFSETQ.

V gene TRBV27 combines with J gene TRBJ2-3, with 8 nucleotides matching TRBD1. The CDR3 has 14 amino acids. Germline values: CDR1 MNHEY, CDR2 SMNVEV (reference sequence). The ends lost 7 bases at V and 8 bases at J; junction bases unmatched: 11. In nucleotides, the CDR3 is TGTGCCAGCAACCCCCAGGGGGCTTATGTTACGCAGTATTTT. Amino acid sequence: CASNPQGAYVTQYF.

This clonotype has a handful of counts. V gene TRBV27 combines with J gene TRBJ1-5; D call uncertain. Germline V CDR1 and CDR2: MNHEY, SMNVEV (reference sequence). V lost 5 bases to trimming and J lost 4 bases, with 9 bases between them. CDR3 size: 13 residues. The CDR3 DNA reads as TGTGCCAGCAGTCGATCCATAAATCAGCCCCAGCATTTT. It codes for CASSRSINQPQHF.

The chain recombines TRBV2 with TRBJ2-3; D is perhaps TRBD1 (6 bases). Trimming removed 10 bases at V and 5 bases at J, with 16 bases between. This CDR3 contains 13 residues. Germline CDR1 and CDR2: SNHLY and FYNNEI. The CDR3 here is CATSGLGGDTQYF. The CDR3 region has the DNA TGTGCCACCTCGGGCCTAGGGGGAGATACGCAGTATTTT.

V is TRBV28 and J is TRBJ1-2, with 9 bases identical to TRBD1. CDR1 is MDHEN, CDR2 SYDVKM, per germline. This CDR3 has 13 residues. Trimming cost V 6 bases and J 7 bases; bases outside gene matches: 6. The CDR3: CASRNRGPGGYTF. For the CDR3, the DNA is TGTGCCAGCAGAAACAGGGGGCCGGGTGGCTACACCTTC.

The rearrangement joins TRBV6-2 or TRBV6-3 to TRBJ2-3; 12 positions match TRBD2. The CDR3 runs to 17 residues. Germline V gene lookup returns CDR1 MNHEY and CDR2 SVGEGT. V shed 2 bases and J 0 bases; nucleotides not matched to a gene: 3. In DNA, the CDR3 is TGTGCCAGCAGTTACCTGGGACTAGCGGGTAGCACAGATACGCAGTATTTT. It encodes CASSYLGLAGSTDTQYF.

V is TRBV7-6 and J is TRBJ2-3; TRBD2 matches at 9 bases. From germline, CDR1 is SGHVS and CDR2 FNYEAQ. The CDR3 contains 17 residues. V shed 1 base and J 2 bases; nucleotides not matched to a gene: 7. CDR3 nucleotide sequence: TGTGCCAGCAGCTTAGAAACTAGCGGGCGCAACACAGATACGCAGTATTTT. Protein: CASSLETSGRNTDTQYF.

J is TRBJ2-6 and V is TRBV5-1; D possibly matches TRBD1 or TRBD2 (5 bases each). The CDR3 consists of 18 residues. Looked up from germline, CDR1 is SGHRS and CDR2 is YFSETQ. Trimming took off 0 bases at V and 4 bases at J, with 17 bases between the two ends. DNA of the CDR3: TGCGCCAGCAGCTTGGACAAAGTCAAGTGGGGGGGGGCCAACGTCCTGACTTTC. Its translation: CASSLDKVKWGGANVLTF.

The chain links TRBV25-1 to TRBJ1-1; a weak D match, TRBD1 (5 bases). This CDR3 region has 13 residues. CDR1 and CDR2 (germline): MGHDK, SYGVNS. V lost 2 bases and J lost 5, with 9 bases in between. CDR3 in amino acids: CASSEVQVTEAFF. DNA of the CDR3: TGTGCCAGCAGTGAAGTACAGGTAACTGAAGCTTTCTTT. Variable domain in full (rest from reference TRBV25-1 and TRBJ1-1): EADIYQTPRYLVIGTGKKITLECSQTMGHDKMYWYQQDPGMELHLIHYSYGVNSTEKGDLSSESTVSRIRTEHFPLTLESARPSHTSQYLCASSEVQVTEAFFGQGTRLTVV.